The 17 T cell receptor beta chains reported below all come from one sample, sequenced in a study of blood T cell repertoires in COVID-19. Data came from immunoSEQ multiplex PCR; TCRdb stores just in-frame clones and leaves some out. Among over 60,000 clones, around 82% were seen once, and the ten largest hold about 16%. The sequencing input was peripheral blood. These receptors were collected from a man at least 80 years old with active COVID-19.

V usage is TRBV7-8 and J usage is TRBJ2-5; 13 bases are a match to TRBD2. V lost 1 base, J lost 4 bases, and 3 bases stayed unmatched. Germline CDR1 reads SGHVS; CDR2 reads FQNEAQ. The CDR3 totals 16 residues. The CDR3: CASSLVRLAGGETQYF. The CDR3 nucleotides are TGTGCCAGCAGCTTAGTCCGACTAGCGGGAGGAGAGACCCAGTACTTC.

The chain couples TRBV15 to TRBJ2-1; 9 positions agree with TRBD1. With 3 bases clipped from V and 7 bases from J, the junction kept 7 bases outside the gene matches. The CDR3 spans 15 residues. In germline, CDR1 is LNHNV, CDR2 YYDKDF (reference sequence). In nucleotides, the CDR3 is TGTGCCACCAGCAGGGCGGGACAGGGTTTTAATGAGCAGTTCTTC. It yields the protein CATSRAGQGFNEQFF.

This clone occurred many times. V usage is TRBV6-6 and J usage is TRBJ2-3, with 12 bases lining up with TRBD2. This CDR3 is built from 17 residues. Germline V gene data show CDR1 as MNHNY and CDR2 as SVGAGI (reference sequence). The junction had 12 bases not matched to a gene; V was cut back by 5 bases and J by 6 bases. CDR3 sequence (DNA): TGTGCCAGCAGTCCCGTGACTAGCGGGGGAGCCGGGGATACGCAGTATTTT. Protein product: CASSPVTSGGAGDTQYF.

A few counts support this clone. CDR3 sequence: CASSLSLAGDTGELFF. DNA for the CDR3: TGCGCCAGCAGCTTATCCCTAGCGGGAGACACCGGGGAGCTGTTTTTT. This chain links TRBV5-1 with TRBJ2-2; TRBD2 aligns across 10 bases. Germline trimming cut 2 bases from V and 3 bases from J; bases unmatched to any gene: 4. Germline V gene lookup returns CDR1 SGHRS and CDR2 YFSETQ. The CDR3 contains 16 residues.

The chain links TRBV5-1 to TRBJ2-3, with 9 bases aligning to TRBD1. Germline values: CDR1 SGHRS, CDR2 YFSETQ. The V and J ends lost 1 base and 3 bases, in that order; junction bases with no gene match: 3. This CDR3 has 15 amino acids. This CDR3 is CASSLRQGGTDTQYF. The CDR3 DNA reads as TGCGCCAGCAGCTTGCGACAGGGGGGAACAGATACGCAGTATTTT.

The rearrangement uses TRBV5-4 and TRBJ1-1; 8 nucleotides match TRBD1. J was trimmed by 3 bases and V by 0 bases; bases with no gene match: 13. This CDR3 region has 18 residues. Per the germline V gene, CDR1 is SGHNT and CDR2 is YYREEE (reference sequence). The CDR3 coding sequence is TGTGCCAGCAGCTTGGCTCTACAGGGGGGCTATATAGACACTGAAGCTTTCTTT. Residues: CASSLALQGGYIDTEAFF.

The chain joins TRBV4-2 to TRBJ1-4; D is perhaps TRBD1 (5 bases). The CDR3 covers 16 residues. The germline V gene encodes CDR1 LGHNA and CDR2 YNFKEQ. Deletions cut 0 bases from V and 5 bases from J, with 13 bases between. The CDR3 loop is CASSQDRKGRNEKLFF. The CDR3 DNA sequence: TGTGCCAGCAGCCAAGATCGAAAGGGGCGGAATGAAAAACTGTTTTTT.

V is TRBV7-9 and J is TRBJ2-7; TRBD2 is a possible D gene (6 bases). The CDR3 covers 16 residues. Trimming pared 5 bases from V and 5 bases from J, leaving 22 bases between. Germline CDR1 reads SEHNR; CDR2 reads FQNEAQ (reference sequence). The CDR3 sequence is CASSTGTGRKADEQYF. In DNA form, the CDR3 reads TGTGCCAGCAGCACAGGTACTGGGAGGAAGGCTGACGAGCAGTACTTC.

As concerns this clone: One junction end disagrees with the germline gene, perhaps due to a read error. The V call is TRBV2, the J call TRBJ2-1; 9 bases map to TRBD1. The CDR3 spans 15 residues. In germline, CDR1 is SNHLY, CDR2 FYNNEI. CDR3 protein: CASSEERTGENEQFF. The CDR3 nucleotides are TGTGCCAGCAGCGAAGAGAGGACAGGGGAAAATGAGCAGTTCTTC.

This clone was observed a single time. This sequence joins TRBV28 and TRBJ2-1; 12 bases fit TRBD2. After removal of 5 bases from V and 0 bases from J, the junction contained 8 bases not matched to a gene. Germline CDR1 MDHEN, CDR2 SYDVKM. The CDR3 spans 18 residues. CDR3 in DNA: TGTGCCAGCAGTCCGACTAGCGGGAGAGTTAGCTCCTACAATGAGCAGTTCTTC. Translation: CASSPTSGRVSSYNEQFF.

With regard to this clone: Within the sample, other DNA sequences also encode this same CDR3. The rearrangement joins TRBV3-1 (or the pseudogene TRBV3-2) to TRBJ2-1, with D possibly matching TRBD2 (7 bases). V dropped 0 bases and J dropped 5 bases, with 17 bases sitting between them. The CDR3 contains 17 residues. Germline CDR1 LGHDT, CDR2 YNNKEL (reference sequence). This CDR3 is CASSQDRGGAGNNEQFF. The CDR3 bases are TGTGCCAGCAGCCAAGATAGGGGGGGGGCGGGGAACAATGAGCAGTTCTTC.

The chain is built from TRBV18 and TRBJ2-7, with D tentatively TRBD1 (5 bases). The CDR3 extends over 14 amino acids. Trimming stripped 0 bases from V and 6 bases from J, with 12 bases between. Germline V gives CDR1 KGHSH, CDR2 LQKENI. This chain's CDR3 is CASSPPSREFEQYF. Written as DNA, the CDR3 is TGTGCCAGCTCACCACCAAGCAGGGAATTCGAGCAGTACTTC.

The V call is TRBV19, the J call TRBJ2-5; D may be TRBD1 (6 bases). The germline gives CDR1 LNHDA, CDR2 SQIVND (reference sequence). Trimming took 3 bases from V and 5 from J, leaving 10 bases between them. This CDR3 has 13 residues. The CDR3 sequence: CASSMGTIETQYF. The DNA for the CDR3 is TGTGCCAGTAGTATGGGGACAATTGAGACCCAGTACTTC.

V gene TRBV7-3 combines with J gene TRBJ1-5; 7 bases are shared with TRBD1. The germline V gene has CDR1 SGHTA and CDR2 FQGTGA. CDR3 length: 13 residues. The V segment lost 3 bases and the J segment 10 bases; nucleotides outside the gene matches: 6. CDR3 sequence reads: CASSLDRQSPQHF. The CDR3 DNA reads TGTGCCAGCAGCTTGGACAGGCAGTCCCCCCAGCATTTT.

V is TRBV11-3 and J is TRBJ2-3; 9 bases fit TRBD2. Germline CDR1 is SGHNT and CDR2 is YENEEA. The CDR3 length is 16 residues. J lost 8 bases, V lost 5 bases, and 14 bases had no gene match. CDR3 sequence reads: CASSPSGGGASGTQYF. The DNA of the CDR3 is TGTGCCAGCAGCCCCTCGGGCGGGGGGGCCTCTGGTACGCAGTATTTT.

The chain employs TRBV25-1 and TRBJ2-2; D is possibly TRBD1 (6 bases). Per germline, CDR1 MGHDK and CDR2 SYGVNS. V was cut by 6 bases and J by 2 bases, with 13 bases left in between. The CDR3 is made up of 15 amino acids. CDR3 coding DNA: TGTGCCAGCAGGGACAGAAATTTCAACACCGGGGAGCTGTTTTTT. It codes for CASRDRNFNTGELFF. The full variable domain, in which reference TRBV25-1 and TRBJ2-2 provide the parts outside the CDR3, is EADIYQTPRYLVIGTGKKITLECSQTMGHDKMYWYQQDPGMELHLIHYSYGVNSTEKGDLSSESTVSRIRTEHFPLTLESARPSHTSQYLCASRDRNFNTGELFFGEGSRLTVL.

This chain uses TRBV7-3 with TRBJ2-6, with TRBD2 identical over 16 bases. V lost 5 bases and J lost 4; bases outside the gene matches: 17. Germline values: CDR1 SGHTA, CDR2 FQGTGA. The CDR3 is 22 amino acids. The CDR3, as DNA: TGTGCCAGCAGCCTTCAAGGGGTGGGACTAGCGGGAGGGCCGATCGGGGCCAACGTCCTGACTTTC. As protein: CASSLQGVGLAGGPIGANVLTF.